Detailed here is one TCR beta chain. The target antigen is unknown. This entry comes from a study of radiotherapy plus CTLA-4 blockade in lung cancer. Study-wide background: Objective responses were observed in approximately 20% of patients, and disease control was achieved by roughly 31%.

The V and J ends lost 1 base and 5 bases, in that order; junction bases with no gene match: 6. The CDR3 spans 15 residues. Germline CDR1 MNHNS, CDR2 SASEGT. Study results and caveats: Response, reportedly, was best predicted by interferon-beta along with early blood T cell clone dynamics.

This table comes from immunoSEQ multiplex PCR, and its TCRdb copy is limited to in-frame clones, with some not included. The sample has tens of thousands of clones, around nine tenths seen once; the top ten hold approximately 8%. Specimen: peripheral blood, collected from a patient treated with radiotherapy plus ipilimumab. This chain joins TRBV6-1 and TRBJ2-5, with 8 bases matching TRBD1. The sequence derives from a human donor with non-small cell lung cancer whose response to radiotherapy plus ipilimumab could not be evaluated. For the CDR3, the DNA is TGTGCCAGCAGTGAAGTACAGGGGGTGAGTGAGACCCAGTACTTC. Translated: CASSEVQGVSETQYF.